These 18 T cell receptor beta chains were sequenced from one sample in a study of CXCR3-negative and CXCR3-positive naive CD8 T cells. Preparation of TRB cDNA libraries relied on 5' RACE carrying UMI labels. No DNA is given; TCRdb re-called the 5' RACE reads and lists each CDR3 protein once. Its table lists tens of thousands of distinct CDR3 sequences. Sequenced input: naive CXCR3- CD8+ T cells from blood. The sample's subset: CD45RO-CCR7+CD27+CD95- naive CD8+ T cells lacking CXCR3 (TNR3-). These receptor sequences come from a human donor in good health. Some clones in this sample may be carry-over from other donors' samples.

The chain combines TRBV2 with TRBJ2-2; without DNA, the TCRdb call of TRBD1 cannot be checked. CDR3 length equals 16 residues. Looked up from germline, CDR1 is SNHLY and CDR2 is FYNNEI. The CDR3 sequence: CASSRTGAPNTGELFF.

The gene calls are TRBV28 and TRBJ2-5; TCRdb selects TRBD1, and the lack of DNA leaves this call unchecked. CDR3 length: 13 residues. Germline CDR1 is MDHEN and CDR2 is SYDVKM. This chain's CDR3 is CASQGPTQETQYF.

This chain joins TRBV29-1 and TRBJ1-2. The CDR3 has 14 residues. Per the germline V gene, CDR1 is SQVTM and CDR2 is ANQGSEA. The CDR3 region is CSVVPWDSGYGYTF.

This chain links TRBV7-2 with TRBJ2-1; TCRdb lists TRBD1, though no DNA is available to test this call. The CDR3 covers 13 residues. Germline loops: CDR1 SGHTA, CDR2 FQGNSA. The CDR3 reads CASKYRDNNEQSF.

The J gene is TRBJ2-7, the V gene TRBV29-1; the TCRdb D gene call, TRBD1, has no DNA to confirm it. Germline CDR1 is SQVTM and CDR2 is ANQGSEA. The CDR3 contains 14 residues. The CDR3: CSGAGTGYSYEQYF.

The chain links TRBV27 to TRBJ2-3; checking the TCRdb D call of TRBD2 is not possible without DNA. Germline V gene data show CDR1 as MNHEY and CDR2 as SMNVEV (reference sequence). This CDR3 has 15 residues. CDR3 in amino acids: CASSFGTSGTDTQYF.

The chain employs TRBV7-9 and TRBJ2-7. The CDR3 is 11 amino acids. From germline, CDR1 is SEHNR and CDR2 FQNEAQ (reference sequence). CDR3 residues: CASSATYEQYF.

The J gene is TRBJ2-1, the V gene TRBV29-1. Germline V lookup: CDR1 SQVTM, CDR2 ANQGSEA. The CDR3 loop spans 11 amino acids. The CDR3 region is CSGRDAEGQFF.

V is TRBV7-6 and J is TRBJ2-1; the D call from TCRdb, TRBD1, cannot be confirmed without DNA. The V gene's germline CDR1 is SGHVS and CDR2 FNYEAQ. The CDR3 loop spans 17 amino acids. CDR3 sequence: CASSLLYGQGDHNEQFF.

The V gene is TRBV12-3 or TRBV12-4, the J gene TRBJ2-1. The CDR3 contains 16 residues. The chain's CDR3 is CASSLLGQTQFGEQFF.

This chain's CDR3 is CASRRDVSTYYEQYF. The chain combines TRBV6-2 or TRBV6-3 with TRBJ2-7; without DNA, the TCRdb call of TRBD1 cannot be checked. This CDR3 is built from 15 residues. Germline V gene data show CDR1 as MNHEY and CDR2 as SVGEGT.

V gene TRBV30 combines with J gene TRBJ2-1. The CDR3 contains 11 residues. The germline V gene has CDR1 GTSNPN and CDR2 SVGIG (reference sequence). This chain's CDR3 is CARGPDNEQFF.

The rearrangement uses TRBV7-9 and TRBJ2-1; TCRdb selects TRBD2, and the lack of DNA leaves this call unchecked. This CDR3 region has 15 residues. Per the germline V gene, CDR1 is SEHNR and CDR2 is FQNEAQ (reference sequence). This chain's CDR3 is CASSLAGTSVHEQFF.

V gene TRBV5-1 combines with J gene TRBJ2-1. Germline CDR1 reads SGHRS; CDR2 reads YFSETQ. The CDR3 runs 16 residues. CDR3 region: CASSPEPQSSYNEQFF.

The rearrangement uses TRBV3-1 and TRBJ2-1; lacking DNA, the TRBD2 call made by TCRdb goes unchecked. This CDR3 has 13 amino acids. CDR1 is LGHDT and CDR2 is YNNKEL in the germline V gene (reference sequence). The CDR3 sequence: CAVIGLVDNEQFF.

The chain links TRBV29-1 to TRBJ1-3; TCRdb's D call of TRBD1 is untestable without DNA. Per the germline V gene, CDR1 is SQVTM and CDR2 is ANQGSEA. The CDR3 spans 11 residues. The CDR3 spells CSVEEDRGLVF.

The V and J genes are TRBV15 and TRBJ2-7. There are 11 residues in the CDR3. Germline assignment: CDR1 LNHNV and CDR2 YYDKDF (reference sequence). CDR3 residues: CATSRGYEQYF.

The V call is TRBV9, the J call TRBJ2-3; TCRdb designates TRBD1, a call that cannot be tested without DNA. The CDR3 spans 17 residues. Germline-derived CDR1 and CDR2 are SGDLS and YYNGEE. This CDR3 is CASSDDIQGARTDTQYF. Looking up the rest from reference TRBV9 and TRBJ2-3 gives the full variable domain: DSGVTQTPKHLITATGQRVTLRCSPRSGDLSVYWYQQSLDQGLQFLIQYYNGEERAKGNILERFSAQQFPDLHSELNLSSLELGDSALYFCASSDDIQGARTDTQYFGPGTRLTVL.